This entry is about one T cell receptor (beta chain). Trimming removed 3 bases at V and 4 bases at J, with 5 bases between. CDR3 length equals 11 residues. CDR1 and CDR2 (germline): DFQATT, SNEGSKA (reference sequence). This sample was taken from a study of blood T cell repertoires in COVID-19. Profiled with immunoSEQ multiplex PCR; TCRdb holds only in-frame clones, not every one. This table holds 200,000 to 250,000 clones, approximately 91% found once. This receptor was identified in a woman aged 60-75 years with acute or convalescent COVID-19. The V call is TRBV20-1, the J call TRBJ2-3, with no clear D. The specimen sequenced was peripheral blood. The CDR3 DNA is TGCAGTGCTAGTCTTTCAGATACGCAGTATTTT. Encoded protein: CSASLSDTQYF.